A single sample gave rise to the 10 T cell receptor beta chains below, sequenced in a study of regulatory T cells in long-lasting Graves disease. Time point indicated: persistent/refractory GD, antithyroid drugs over 5 years with positive TRAb. The TCR library was made from RNA extracted from PBMCs. Arm-PCR of CDR3 regions and iRepertoire HTBI primers were used to build TCR beta libraries. TCRdb independently ran MiXCR on the multiplex PCR reads; one entry per CDR3 protein. The sample records some 450,000 distinct CDR3 sequences, around 24% being singletons. The sample was peripheral blood mononuclear cells (PBMCs), taken when the disease was refractory, from a patient treated with antithyroid drugs. Every receptor here comes from a female donor with Graves disease.

A note on this clonotype: A much larger clone differs by one base, so this may be a read error. The chain employs TRBV7-8 and TRBJ2-4; D could derive from TRBD1 or TRBD2 (6 bases each). Trimming left V 5 bases short and J 8 bases short, with 16 bases between. CDR1 is SGHVS, CDR2 FQNEAQ, per germline. The CDR3 has 14 residues. The CDR3 here is CASSPQSGADIQYF. DNA for the CDR3: TGTGCCAGCAGCCCACAGTCGGGGGCGGACATTCAGTACTTC.

J is TRBJ1-1 and V is TRBV6-5; 7 positions agree with TRBD1. This CDR3 has 18 residues. J gave up 0 bases and V 0 bases, and 10 bases lay outside the gene matches. The germline V gene encodes CDR1 MNHEY and CDR2 SVGAGI. This chain's CDR3 is CASSYSIAGGVLNTEAFF. The CDR3 bases are TGTGCCAGCAGTTACTCGATTGCAGGGGGGGTGTTGAACACTGAAGCTTTCTTT.

The V gene is TRBV6-2 or TRBV6-3, the J gene TRBJ1-2; 12 nucleotides agree with TRBD1. Germline CDR1 reads MNHEY; CDR2 reads SVGEGT. J gave up 4 bases and V 0 bases, and 9 bases lay outside the gene matches. This CDR3 has 18 residues. CDR3 bases: TGTGCCAGCAGTTACTCGATGTTCGGGACAGGGGGCGGCTATGGCTACACCTTC. Protein sequence: CASSYSMFGTGGGYGYTF.

A few counts support this clonotype. V and J are TRBV20-1 and TRBJ2-7; D not resolved. V lost 1 base, J lost 3 bases, and 16 bases lay in between. This CDR3 region has 15 residues. CDR1 is DFQATT and CDR2 is SNEGSKA in the germline V gene (reference sequence). This CDR3 reads CSARGHGATNYEQYF. DNA for the CDR3: TGCAGTGCTAGAGGACACGGAGCCACAAACTACGAGCAGTACTTC.

The chain links TRBV20-1 to TRBJ2-7, with D perhaps matching TRBD1 or TRBD2 (5 bases each). This CDR3 spans 13 amino acids. Trimming shortened V by 3 bases and J by 7 bases, and 16 bases separated the two germline ends. Germline V gene lookup returns CDR1 DFQATT and CDR2 SNEGSKA (reference sequence). The CDR3 DNA reads as TGCAGTGCTAGCCGGGACGCGCCAAGTGAGCAGTACTTC. Encoded protein: CSASRDAPSEQYF.

This clonotype was seen only a few times. The chain uses TRBV18 and TRBJ2-5; D call uncertain. Germline-derived CDR1 and CDR2 are KGHSH and LQKENI. With 3 bases removed from V and 5 bases from J, the gap between germline ends came to 13 bases. The CDR3 contains 14 residues. DNA for the CDR3: TGTGCCAGCTCACCGAGTCCTTCGGTGGAGACCCAGTACTTC. Translated: CASSPSPSVETQYF.

In its sample, this clonotype was seen a few times. The gene calls are TRBV11-2 and TRBJ1-6, with 7 bases aligning to TRBD1. Germline CDR1 is SGHAT and CDR2 is FQNNGV. The trim removed 4 bases at V and 8 bases at J, leaving 11 bases unmatched. The CDR3 has 16 amino acids. CDR3 DNA sequence: TGTGCCAGCAGCTCCCTGGCGACAGGGCTTTATTCACCCCTCCACTTT. Amino acid sequence: CASSSLATGLYSPLHF.

This clonotype was observed a few times. The V gene is TRBV10-3, the J gene TRBJ2-7; 11 nucleotides align to TRBD1. V trimming: 10 bases; J trimming: 7 bases; junction bases outside the gene matches: 12. From germline, CDR1 is ENHRY and CDR2 SYGVKD. There are 14 residues in the CDR3. The CDR3 sequence is CATERGQGVGEQYF. In DNA form, the CDR3 reads TGTGCCACGGAGAGGGGACAGGGGGTTGGTGAGCAGTACTTC.

V gene TRBV27 combines with J gene TRBJ1-6; D is perhaps TRBD1 (6 bases). Germline V CDR1 and CDR2: MNHEY, SMNVEV (reference sequence). There are 14 residues in the CDR3. V was shortened by 6 bases and J by 8 bases, with 14 bases between the two germline ends. CDR3 nucleotides: TGTGCCAGCAGCGAGTTGGGGGCCCATTCACCCCTCCACTTT. Translation: CASSELGAHSPLHF.

This clonotype has more than one count but fewer than ten. V is TRBV5-1 and J is TRBJ2-1; weak D call: TRBD2 (6 bases). The ends were cut back, 3 bases at V and 8 bases at J, with 21 bases in the middle. Germline V gene data show CDR1 as SGHRS and CDR2 as YFSETQ. CDR3 size: 16 residues. CDR3 amino acids: CASSWGPGVVRDEQFF. The CDR3 coding sequence is TGCGCCAGCAGCTGGGGTCCGGGGGTAGTTAGGGATGAGCAGTTCTTC.